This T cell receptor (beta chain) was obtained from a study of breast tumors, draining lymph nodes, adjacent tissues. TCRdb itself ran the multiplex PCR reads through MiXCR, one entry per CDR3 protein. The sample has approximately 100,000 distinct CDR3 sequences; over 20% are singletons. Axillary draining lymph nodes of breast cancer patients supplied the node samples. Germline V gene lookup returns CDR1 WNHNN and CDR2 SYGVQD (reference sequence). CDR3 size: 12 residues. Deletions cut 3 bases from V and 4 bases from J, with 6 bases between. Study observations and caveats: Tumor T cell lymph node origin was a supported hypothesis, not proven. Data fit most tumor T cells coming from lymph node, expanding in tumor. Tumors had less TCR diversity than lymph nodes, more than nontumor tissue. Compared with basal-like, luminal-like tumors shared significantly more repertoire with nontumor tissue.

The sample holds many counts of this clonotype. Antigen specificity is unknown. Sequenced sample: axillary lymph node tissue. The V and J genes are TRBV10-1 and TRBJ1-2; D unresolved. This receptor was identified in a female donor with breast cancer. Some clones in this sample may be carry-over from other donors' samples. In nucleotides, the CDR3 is TGCGCCAGCAGTGACTCGGGCTATGGCTACACCTTC. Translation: CASSDSGYGYTF.